Listed below are T cell receptor beta chains from one sample, sequenced in a study of shared clonotypes between healthy human individuals. Libraries were prepared by immunoSEQ multiplex PCR; TCRdb keeps only in-frame clonotypes and omits some of them. In the table there are approximately 2,000,000 clones, less than 95% of which are singletons. The specimen sequenced was naive CD4+ T cells from PBMCs. The receptors derive from a young man in good health. Some clones in this sample may be carry-over from other donors' samples. Each CDR3 is given without its conserved first and last residue. The order of the fields is V gene, CDR3 protein.

V gene: TRBV6-6
CDR3 protein: ASREGNYGYT

V gene: TRBV6-1
CDR3 protein: ASHGYNEQF

V gene: TRBV15
CDR3 protein: ATSRGGTGQETQY

V gene: TRBV5-1
CDR3 protein: ASSPTSGSADTQY

V gene: TRBV11-2
CDR3 protein: ASSLVNFPDRVGGYT

V gene: TRBV29-1
CDR3 protein: SVRGSGRDSYEQY

V gene: TRBV27
CDR3 protein: ATHTGGYGYT

V gene: TRBV5-4
CDR3 protein: ASSSPGLAGGSQETQY

V gene: TRBV6-6
CDR3 protein: ASSPLSNQPQH

V gene: TRBV6-6
CDR3 protein: ASSLVRENEKLF

V gene: TRBV6-5
CDR3 protein: AAGRQAPYEQY